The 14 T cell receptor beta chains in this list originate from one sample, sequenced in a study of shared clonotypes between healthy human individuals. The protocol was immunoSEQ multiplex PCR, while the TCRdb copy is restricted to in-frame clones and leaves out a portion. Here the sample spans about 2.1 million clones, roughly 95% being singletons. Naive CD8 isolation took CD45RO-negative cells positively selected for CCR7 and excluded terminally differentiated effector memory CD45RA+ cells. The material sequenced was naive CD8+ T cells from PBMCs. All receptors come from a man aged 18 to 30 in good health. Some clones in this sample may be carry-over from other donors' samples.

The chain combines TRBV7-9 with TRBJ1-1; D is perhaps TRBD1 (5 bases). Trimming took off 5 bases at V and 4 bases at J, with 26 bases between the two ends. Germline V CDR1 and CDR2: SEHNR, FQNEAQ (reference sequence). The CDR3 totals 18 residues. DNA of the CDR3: TGTGCCAGCAGCCCTAACCCCGTGCCTGACCGGAGGGGCACTGAAGCTTTCTTT. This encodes CASSPNPVPDRRGTEAFF.

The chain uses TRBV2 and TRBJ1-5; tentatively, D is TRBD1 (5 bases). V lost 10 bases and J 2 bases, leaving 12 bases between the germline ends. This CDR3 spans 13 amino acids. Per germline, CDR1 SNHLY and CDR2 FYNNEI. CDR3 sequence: CATSDSRNQPQHF. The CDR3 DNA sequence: TGTGCCACCTCAGACAGTCGCAATCAGCCCCAGCATTTT.

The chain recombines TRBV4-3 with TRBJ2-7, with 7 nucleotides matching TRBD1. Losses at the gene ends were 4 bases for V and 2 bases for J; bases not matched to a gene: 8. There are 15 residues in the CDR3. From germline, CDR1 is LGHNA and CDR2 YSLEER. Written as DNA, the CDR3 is TGCGCCAGCAGCCTTCACTGGACAGGAACCTACGAGCAGTACTTC. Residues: CASSLHWTGTYEQYF.

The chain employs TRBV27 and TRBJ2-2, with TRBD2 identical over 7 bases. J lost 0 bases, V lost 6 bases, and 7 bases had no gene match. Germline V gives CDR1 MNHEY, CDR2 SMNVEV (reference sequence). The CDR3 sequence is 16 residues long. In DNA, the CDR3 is TGTGCCAGCAGCCGCTGGCGGGAGACGAACACCGGGGAGCTGTTTTTT. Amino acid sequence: CASSRWRETNTGELFF.

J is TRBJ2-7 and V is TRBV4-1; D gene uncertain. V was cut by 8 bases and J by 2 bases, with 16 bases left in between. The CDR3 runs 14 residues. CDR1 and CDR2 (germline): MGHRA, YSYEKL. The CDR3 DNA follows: TGCGCCAGCGCGCCTAGGATGGCGACCTACGAGCAGTACTTC. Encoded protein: CASAPRMATYEQYF.

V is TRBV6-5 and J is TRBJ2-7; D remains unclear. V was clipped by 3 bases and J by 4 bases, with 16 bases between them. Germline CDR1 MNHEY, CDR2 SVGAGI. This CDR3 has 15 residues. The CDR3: CASSYRRPGKYEQYF. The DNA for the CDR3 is TGTGCCAGCAGTTATCGGCGGCCTGGAAAATACGAGCAGTACTTC.

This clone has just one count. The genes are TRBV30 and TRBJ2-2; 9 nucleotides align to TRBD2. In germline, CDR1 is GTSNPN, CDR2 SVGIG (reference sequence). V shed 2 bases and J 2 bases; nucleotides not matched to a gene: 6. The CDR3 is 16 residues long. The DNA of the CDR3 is TGTGCCTGGAGTAATCTAGCGGGAACTAACACCGGGGAGCTGTTTTTT. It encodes CAWSNLAGTNTGELFF.

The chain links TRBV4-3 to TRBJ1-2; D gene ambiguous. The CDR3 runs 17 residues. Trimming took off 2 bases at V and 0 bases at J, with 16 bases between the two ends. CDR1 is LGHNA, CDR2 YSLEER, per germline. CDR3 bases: TGCGCCAGCAGCCAAAGTACCAGGTCCGGGGCTAACTATGGCTACACCTTC. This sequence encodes CASSQSTRSGANYGYTF.

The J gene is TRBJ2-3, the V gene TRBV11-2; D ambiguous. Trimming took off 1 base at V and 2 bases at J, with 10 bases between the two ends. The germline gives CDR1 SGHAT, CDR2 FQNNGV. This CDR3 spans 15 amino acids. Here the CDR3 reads CASSLVRAHTDTQYF. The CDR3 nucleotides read TGTGCCAGCAGCTTAGTTCGGGCACACACAGATACGCAGTATTTT.

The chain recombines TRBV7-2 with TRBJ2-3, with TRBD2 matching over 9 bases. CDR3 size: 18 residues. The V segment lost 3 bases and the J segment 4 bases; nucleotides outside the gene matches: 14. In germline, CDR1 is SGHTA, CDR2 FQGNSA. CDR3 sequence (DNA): TGTGCCAGCAGCTTCCCAGCCTGGCGGGAGGGCCCCGCAGATACGCAGTATTTT. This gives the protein CASSFPAWREGPADTQYF. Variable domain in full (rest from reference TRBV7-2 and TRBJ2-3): GAGVSQSPSNKVTEKGKDVELRCDPISGHTALYWYRQSLGQGLEFLIYFQGNSAPDKSGLPSDRFSAERTGGSVSTLTIQRTQQEDSAVYLCASSFPAWREGPADTQYFGPGTRLTVL.

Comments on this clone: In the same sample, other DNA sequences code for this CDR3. As DNA, the CDR3 is TGTGCCAGCAGCTTAGGACTAGTCTACGAGCAGTACTTC. Its translation: CASSLGLVYEQYF. The V and J genes are TRBV7-9 and TRBJ2-7; tentatively, D is TRBD2 (6 bases). Trimming removed 1 base from V and 3 bases from J, with 7 bases in between. CDR1 and CDR2 (germline): SEHNR, FQNEAQ (reference sequence). The CDR3 extends over 13 amino acids.

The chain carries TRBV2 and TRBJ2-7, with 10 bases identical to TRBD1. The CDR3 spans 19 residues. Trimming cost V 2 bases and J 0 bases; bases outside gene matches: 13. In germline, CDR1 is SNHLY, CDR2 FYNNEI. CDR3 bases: TGTGCCAGCAGTGAACATCCGGGACAGGGGCACCAAAGCTCCTACGAGCAGTACTTC. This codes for CASSEHPGQGHQSSYEQYF. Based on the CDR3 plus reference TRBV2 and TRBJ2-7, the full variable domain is EPEVTQTPSHQVTQMGQEVILRCVPISNHLYFYWYRQILGQKVEFLVSFYNNEISEKSEIFDDQFSVERPDGSNFTLKIRSTKLEDSAMYFCASSEHPGQGHQSSYEQYFGPGTRLTVT.

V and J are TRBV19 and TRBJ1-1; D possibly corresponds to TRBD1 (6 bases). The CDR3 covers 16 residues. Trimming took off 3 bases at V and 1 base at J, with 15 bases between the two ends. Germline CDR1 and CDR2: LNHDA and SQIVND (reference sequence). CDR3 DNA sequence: TGTGCCAGTAGTATTAAGGGGGGCAAGTGGAACACTGAAGCTTTCTTT. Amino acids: CASSIKGGKWNTEAFF. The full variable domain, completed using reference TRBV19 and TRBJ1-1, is DGGITQSPKYLFRKEGQNVTLSCEQNLNHDAMYWYRQDPGQGLRLIYYSQIVNDFQKGDIAEGYSVSREKKESFPLTVTSAQKNPTAFYLCASSIKGGKWNTEAFFGQGTRLTVV.

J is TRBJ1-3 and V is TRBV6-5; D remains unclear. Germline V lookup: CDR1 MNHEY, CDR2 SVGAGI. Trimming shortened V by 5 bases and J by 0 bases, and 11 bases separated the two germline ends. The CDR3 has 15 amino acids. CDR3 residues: CASSPTAISGNTIYF. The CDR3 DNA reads TGTGCCAGCAGTCCCACAGCCATCTCTGGAAACACCATATATTTT.